The clone carrying this T cell receptor beta chain was picked up many times. Mismatch with germline at one junction end may stem from a read error. PBMCs were isolated by Ficoll-Paque density gradient centrifugation, using roughly 11 ml of fresh peripheral blood as the starting material. This entry comes from a study of Graves' ophthalmopathy and Graves' hyperthyroidism. This CDR3 spans 13 amino acids. Germline CDR1 and CDR2: KGHDR and SFDVKD. For repertoire sequencing, the TCR beta CDR3 regions were amplified from RNA transcripts. First-round RT-PCR with HTBI primers preceded a second-round multiplex PCR. MiXCR, applied by TCRdb to the multiplex PCR reads, yields one record per CDR3 protein. Of fewer than 400,000 distinct CDR3 sequences in the sample, 15% to 20% were seen once.

The origin of this receptor is a woman aged 18-29 years with Graves' ophthalmopathy. The chain combines TRBV24-1 with TRBJ1-2, with a possible D match to TRBD1 (6 bases). Specimen: peripheral blood. The CDR3 region is CATGDRTSYGYTF. The CDR3, as DNA: TGTGCCACCGGTGACAGGACCTCCTATGGCTACACCTTC.